The clone carrying this T cell receptor (beta chain) turned up a few times. The antigen remains unidentified. This specimen comes from a study of T-cell memory formation after mild COVID-19. Study details: In these data, TCR clusters were largely donor specific. Study-level findings and limits: Some clones that responded were present in memory (sampled pre-infection), which suggests cross-reactive memory joined.

TCRdb reprocessed the 5' RACE reads via MiXCR and lists one record per CDR3 protein. The table lists 450,000 or so distinct CDR3 sequences, about 19% of them singletons. Per the germline V gene, CDR1 is LGHNA and CDR2 is YNFKEQ. The CDR3 has 16 residues. Trimming pared 4 bases from V and 1 base from J, leaving 14 bases between. Sequencing input: PBMCs or a T cell subset sorted from them (not recorded which). The chain uses TRBV4-2 and TRBJ2-1, with D perhaps matching TRBD1 (6 bases). This TCR was recovered from an adult woman who had mild COVID-19 (a few samples of this study predate the infection). Cell type and time point are not known. CDR3 protein: CASSPDTGYSYNEQFF. In nucleotides, the CDR3 is TGTGCCAGCAGCCCAGATACAGGGTATTCCTACAATGAGCAGTTCTTC.